This record covers a single TCR beta chain. The CDR3 sequence is 14 residues long. CDR1 is LNHDA and CDR2 is SQIVND in the germline V gene (reference sequence). Trimming took off 4 bases at V and 10 bases at J, with 19 bases between the two ends. This entry comes from a study of blood T cell repertoires in COVID-19. The assay was immunoSEQ multiplex PCR, and TCRdb's table has in-frame clones only and misses some. The data contain 150,000 to 160,000 clones, about 79% of them singletons. The sequenced sample consisted of peripheral blood. The TCR was taken from a woman aged 60-75 years with acute or convalescent COVID-19. The chain links TRBV19 to TRBJ1-1; D call uncertain. CDR3 residues: CASSRPPEISGAFF. The DNA for the CDR3 is TGTGCCAGTAGTAGACCGCCGGAGATTTCTGGAGCTTTCTTT. The full variable domain, rest sourced from reference TRBV19 and TRBJ1-1, is DGGITQSPKYLFRKEGQNVTLSCEQNLNHDAMYWYRQDPGQGLRLIYYSQIVNDFQKGDIAEGYSVSREKKESFPLTVTSAQKNPTAFYLCASSRPPEISGAFFGQGTRLTVV.